The 8 T cell receptor beta chains presented below share a single source sample, sequenced in a study of memory CD4+ T cells and cytomegalovirus serostatus. The repertoire was sequenced with immunoSEQ multiplex PCR; TCRdb's copy has only in-frame clones and lacks some. The sample has around 26,000 clones, more than 70% seen once; the top ten hold around 0.67%. Single viable CD3+CD4+CD8-CD45RO+ cells were sorted as the memory CD4+ T cells. Sequencing used memory CD4+ T cells from blood. The receptors shown here come from an adult in good health and CMV-seronegative.

The chain employs TRBV19 and TRBJ2-1; TRBD2 matches at 8 bases. The V and J ends lost 7 bases and 7 bases, in that order; junction bases with no gene match: 18. CDR3 length equals 17 residues. Germline V CDR1 and CDR2: LNHDA, SQIVND (reference sequence). DNA for the CDR3: TGTGCCAGTACCCTTACGTTTCGGCGGGGGGCCAGGAATGAGCAGTTCTTC. This sequence encodes CASTLTFRRGARNEQFF.

The chain employs TRBV11-2 and TRBJ1-3; no definite D call. Germline values: CDR1 SGHAT, CDR2 FQNNGV. This CDR3 contains 16 residues. V lost 0 bases and J 0 bases, leaving 9 bases between the germline ends. The CDR3 DNA is TGTGCCAGCAGCTTAGATCTTCCGGCCTCTGGAAACACCATATATTTT. Residues: CASSLDLPASGNTIYF.

CDR3 sequence reads: CASSLDRTYEQYF. For the CDR3, the DNA is TGTGCCAGCAGCTTGGATCGAACCTACGAGCAGTACTTC. V usage is TRBV5-4 and J usage is TRBJ2-7; D unclear. The germline V and J ends were trimmed by 0 bases and 2 bases, with 6 bases remaining between them. The CDR3 has 13 amino acids. Germline V gene data show CDR1 as SGHNT and CDR2 as YYREEE (reference sequence).

This chain joins TRBV2 and TRBJ2-2; 10 nucleotides line up with TRBD2. Germline-derived CDR1 and CDR2 are SNHLY and FYNNEI. After removal of 0 bases from V and 3 bases from J, the junction contained 4 bases not matched to a gene. The CDR3 length is 17 residues. The CDR3 is CASSEALLAGHTGELFF. DNA of the CDR3: TGTGCCAGCAGTGAAGCGTTACTAGCGGGGCACACCGGGGAGCTGTTTTTT.

The chain joins TRBV27 to TRBJ2-2; perhaps TRBD2 as D (5 bases). Per germline, CDR1 MNHEY and CDR2 SMNVEV (reference sequence). The V end lost 6 bases, the J end lost 0 bases, and 8 bases lay between the germline ends. The CDR3 loop spans 14 amino acids. This CDR3 is CASSRTPNTGELFF. The CDR3, as DNA: TGTGCCAGCAGCAGGACTCCGAACACCGGGGAGCTGTTTTTT.

This clone has only a few counts. V and J are TRBV30 and TRBJ1-5, with a tentative D call TRBD1 (5 bases). The CDR3 runs 13 residues. CDR1 is GTSNPN, CDR2 SVGIG, per germline (reference sequence). V was shortened by 4 bases and J by 3 bases, with 10 bases between the two germline ends. In DNA form, the CDR3 reads TGTGCCTGGAATGGAGGGGACAATCAGCCCCAGCATTTT. Its protein is CAWNGGDNQPQHF.

This clone has more than one count but fewer than ten. V usage is TRBV15 and J usage is TRBJ1-2; 8 nucleotides align to TRBD1. The trim removed 0 bases at V and 1 base at J, leaving 1 base unmatched. The CDR3 consists of 15 residues. Per the germline V gene, CDR1 is LNHNV and CDR2 is YYDKDF (reference sequence). Written as DNA, the CDR3 is TGTGCCACCAGCAGAGAACAGGGGGGTAACTATGGCTACACCTTC. As protein: CATSREQGGNYGYTF.

V and J are TRBV28 and TRBJ2-7, with 7 bases matching TRBD2. Germline loops: CDR1 MDHEN, CDR2 SYDVKM. The ends lost 2 bases at V and 5 bases at J; junction bases unmatched: 6. This CDR3 spans 14 amino acids. CDR3 residues: CASSLTRLANEQYF. In DNA, the CDR3 is TGTGCCAGCAGTTTAACCCGACTAGCTAACGAGCAGTACTTC.